This is a list of T cell receptor beta chains from one sample in a study of early T cells in non-severe SARS-CoV-2 infection. TCRdb independently ran MiXCR on the 5' RACE reads; one entry per CDR3 protein. The table lists roughly 50,000 distinct CDR3 sequences, around 8% of them singletons, with approximately 4.6% in the top ten. Input material: whole blood. The source of these receptors is an adult who was a healthcare worker with PCR-confirmed SARS-CoV-2 infection or an uninfected control (not recorded which). Each CDR3 is given with its conserved first and last residue. D genes are given only for firm matches. Size is omitted from some rows. Given values are once, few, many or a class for expanded clones.

d_call: -
j_call: TRBJ1-4
v_call: TRBV12-3/TRBV12-4
clone_size: many
cdr3_nt: TGTGCCAGCAGCAAGCGGGGCCTACTGCTGGGCGAAAAACTGTTTTTT
cdr3_aa: CASSKRGLLLGEKLFF

d_call: -
j_call: TRBJ1-5
v_call: TRBV18
clone_size: many
cdr3_nt: TGTGCCAGCTCAGAACTGCACAATCAGCCCCAGCATTTT
cdr3_aa: CASSELHNQPQHF

d_call: -
j_call: TRBJ2-1
v_call: TRBV5-1
clone_size: -
cdr3_nt: TGCGCCAGCAGCTTGCAGAGTTTGGGCAATGAGCAGTTCTTC
cdr3_aa: CASSLQSLGNEQFF

d_call: TRBD1
j_call: TRBJ2-2
v_call: TRBV9
clone_size: few
cdr3_nt: TGTGCCAGCAGCCGAATGGGACAGCTGAACACCGGGGAGCTGTTTTTT
cdr3_aa: CASSRMGQLNTGELFF

d_call: -
j_call: TRBJ2-1
v_call: TRBV11-2
clone_size: -
cdr3_nt: TGTGCCAGCAGCCATCTAGCGATATACAATGAGCAGTTCTTC
cdr3_aa: CASSHLAIYNEQFF

d_call: -
j_call: TRBJ2-1
v_call: TRBV29-1
clone_size: few
cdr3_nt: TGCAGCGTTGACCTGACTCCCAATGAGCAGTTCTTC
cdr3_aa: CSVDLTPNEQFF

d_call: TRBD1
j_call: TRBJ2-7
v_call: TRBV20-1
clone_size: -
cdr3_nt: TGCAGTGCTAGAGATGGGCAGGGGGCTGGGGAGCAGTACTTC
cdr3_aa: CSARDGQGAGEQYF

d_call: TRBD1
j_call: TRBJ2-7
v_call: TRBV7-6
clone_size: few
cdr3_nt: TGTGCCAGCAGCTTAGAGGGGACAGGGCTTTACGAGCAGTACTTC
cdr3_aa: CASSLEGTGLYEQYF

d_call: -
j_call: TRBJ1-4
v_call: TRBV3-1
clone_size: -
cdr3_nt: TGTGCCAGCAGCCAAGATGGGGTTAATGAAAAACTGTTTTTT
cdr3_aa: CASSQDGVNEKLFF

d_call: TRBD2
j_call: TRBJ2-7
v_call: TRBV13
clone_size: -
cdr3_nt: TGTGCCAGCAGCACGAGACTAGCGGGCGAGCAGTACTTC
cdr3_aa: CASSTRLAGEQYF

d_call: TRBD1
j_call: TRBJ1-4
v_call: TRBV18
clone_size: -
cdr3_nt: TGTGCCAGCTCACCACGATCAGTGGCGGGACAGGGGGAAGAAAAACTGTTTTTT
cdr3_aa: CASSPRSVAGQGEEKLFF

d_call: -
j_call: TRBJ1-2
v_call: TRBV6-1
clone_size: -
cdr3_nt: TGTGCCAGCAGCATGGACACGAACTATGGCTACACCTTC
cdr3_aa: CASSMDTNYGYTF

d_call: -
j_call: TRBJ2-1
v_call: TRBV6-5
clone_size: many
cdr3_nt: TGTGCCAGCAAGGGTAGTAGGGCAGGGGTTATTGAGCAGTTCTTC
cdr3_aa: CASKGSRAGVIEQFF

d_call: TRBD2
j_call: TRBJ2-1
v_call: TRBV13
clone_size: -
cdr3_nt: TGTGCCAGCAGCTCCCGTCATACTGGACTAGCGAGCTACAATGAGCAGTTCTTC
cdr3_aa: CASSSRHTGLASYNEQFF

d_call: TRBD2
j_call: TRBJ2-7
v_call: TRBV7-9
clone_size: few
cdr3_nt: TGTGCCAGCAGCTTGGGGACTAACTCCTACGAGCAGTACTTC
cdr3_aa: CASSLGTNSYEQYF

d_call: -
j_call: TRBJ2-1
v_call: TRBV6-1
clone_size: -
cdr3_nt: TGTGCCAGCAGTCCGACTTCCCCCGGGGGGCAGTTCTTC
cdr3_aa: CASSPTSPGGQFF

d_call: -
j_call: TRBJ2-7
v_call: TRBV18
clone_size: few
cdr3_nt: TGTGCCAGCTCACCACAAGGGGGAGGCCCTCTGAGCGAGCAGTACTTC
cdr3_aa: CASSPQGGGPLSEQYF

d_call: TRBD1
j_call: TRBJ2-3
v_call: TRBV28
clone_size: -
cdr3_nt: TGTGCCAGCAGTGCGGCCGGGACAGGGCTGCCAGATACGCAGTATTTT
cdr3_aa: CASSAAGTGLPDTQYF

d_call: TRBD1
j_call: TRBJ1-6
v_call: TRBV20-1
clone_size: -
cdr3_nt: TGCAGTGCTGTGGACAGGGAAAATTCACCCCTCCACTTT
cdr3_aa: CSAVDRENSPLHF

d_call: TRBD1
j_call: TRBJ1-1
v_call: TRBV29-1
clone_size: many
cdr3_nt: TGCAGCGTTACGCTCCCCGACAGGGTGATGAACACTGAAGCTTTCTTT
cdr3_aa: CSVTLPDRVMNTEAFF

d_call: TRBD2
j_call: TRBJ2-1
v_call: TRBV12-3/TRBV12-4
clone_size: -
cdr3_nt: TGTGCCAGCAGTTTGTGGGGACTAGCGAAACACAATGAGCAGTTCTTC
cdr3_aa: CASSLWGLAKHNEQFF

d_call: TRBD1
j_call: TRBJ2-2
v_call: TRBV6-1
clone_size: few
cdr3_nt: TGTGCCTCCGGACAGGGGAACACCGGGGAGCTGTTTTTT
cdr3_aa: CASGQGNTGELFF

d_call: -
j_call: TRBJ1-1
v_call: TRBV4-2
clone_size: -
cdr3_nt: TGTGCCAGCAGCATGGACGGCCTCATGAACACTGAAGCTTTCTTT
cdr3_aa: CASSMDGLMNTEAFF

d_call: TRBD1
j_call: TRBJ1-1
v_call: TRBV3-1
clone_size: many
cdr3_nt: TGTGCCAGTGGCGGAGGTTACCCGAGGGGGCGGGGGAACACTGAAGCTTTCTTT
cdr3_aa: CASGGGYPRGRGNTEAFF

d_call: -
j_call: TRBJ1-6
v_call: TRBV11-2
clone_size: -
cdr3_nt: TGTGCCAGCAGCTTAGATCTCAATTCACCCCTCCACTTT
cdr3_aa: CASSLDLNSPLHF

d_call: TRBD1
j_call: TRBJ1-1
v_call: TRBV15
clone_size: few
cdr3_nt: TGTGCCACCAGCAGAGATCTGGGACAGGAGGGAGAAGCTTTCTTT
cdr3_aa: CATSRDLGQEGEAFF

d_call: TRBD2
j_call: TRBJ2-1
v_call: TRBV28
clone_size: many
cdr3_nt: TGTGCCTGCCCGGGACTAGCGGGAGTCGATGAGCAGTTCTTC
cdr3_aa: CACPGLAGVDEQFF

d_call: TRBD2
j_call: TRBJ2-1
v_call: TRBV7-3
clone_size: -
cdr3_nt: TGTGCCAGCAGTTTGAACGTGGCTAGCGGGATAAATGAGCAGTTCTTC
cdr3_aa: CASSLNVASGINEQFF

d_call: -
j_call: TRBJ1-2
v_call: TRBV18
clone_size: few
cdr3_nt: TGTGCCAGCTCGCCTACCCCCCCGGGACGCGAGTCGGGCTACACCTTC
cdr3_aa: CASSPTPPGRESGYTF

d_call: -
j_call: TRBJ1-1
v_call: TRBV4-1
clone_size: -
cdr3_nt: TGCGCCAGCAGCCAAGAAGGTACTGCTACGAACACTGAAGCTTTCTTT
cdr3_aa: CASSQEGTATNTEAFF

d_call: -
j_call: TRBJ2-3
v_call: TRBV11-2
clone_size: -
cdr3_nt: TGTGCCAGCAGCCCGGCTAGATCTCCAGATACGCAGTATTTT
cdr3_aa: CASSPARSPDTQYF

d_call: -
j_call: TRBJ2-7
v_call: TRBV5-1
clone_size: -
cdr3_nt: TGCGCCAGCAGCTTGGGTACTACAACAGCCTACGAGCAGTACTTC
cdr3_aa: CASSLGTTTAYEQYF

d_call: -
j_call: TRBJ2-1
v_call: TRBV10-2
clone_size: -
cdr3_nt: TGCGCCAGCAGGATCTATGACGAGGGTGAGCAGTTCTTC
cdr3_aa: CASRIYDEGEQFF

d_call: TRBD2
j_call: TRBJ2-2
v_call: TRBV9
clone_size: -
cdr3_nt: TGTGCCAGCAGCGTAGATGGACTAGCGGTTAACACCGGGGAGCTGTTTTTT
cdr3_aa: CASSVDGLAVNTGELFF

d_call: -
j_call: TRBJ2-3
v_call: TRBV3-1
clone_size: -
cdr3_nt: TGTGCCAGCAGCCAAAACCGGGGAGATACGCAGTATTTT
cdr3_aa: CASSQNRGDTQYF